The following is a TCR beta chain sequence with its context. Clones were sequenced by immunoSEQ multiplex PCR, and TCRdb holds only the in-frame ones, with some missing. The repertoire consists of roughly 16,000 clones, with roughly 80% occurring once and the leading ten covering roughly 12%. The treatment: randomized to nivolumab then ipilimumab (arm A) or the reverse (arm B). From thawed PBMCs, live CD3+CD8+ cells negative for CD19 and CD56 were sorted. CDR1 is MGHRA and CDR2 is YSYEKL in the germline V gene. With 4 bases removed from V and 4 bases from J, the gap between germline ends came to 11 bases. The CDR3 runs to 14 residues. This sample is part of a study of sequential checkpoint blockade in melanoma.

This chain links TRBV4-1 with TRBJ1-3; D possibly corresponds to TRBD1 (5 bases). The input for sequencing was CD8+ T cells sorted from blood (inferred from file names), taken from a patient given nivolumab and ipilimumab in sequence. The clonotype was recovered from a human donor with melanoma. The DNA for the CDR3 is TGCGCCAGCAGCCGGGGGGAGTACGGAAACACCATATATTTT. As protein: CASSRGEYGNTIYF.